Listed below are T cell receptor beta chains from one sample, sequenced in a study of blood T cell repertoires in COVID-19. This table comes from immunoSEQ multiplex PCR, and its TCRdb copy is limited to in-frame clones, with some not included. The profile covers 100,000 to 150,000 clones, with roughly 90% appearing a single time and roughly 2.1% taken by the ten largest. The sample taken for sequencing was peripheral blood. The receptors were gathered from a man aged 70 or older with active COVID-19. Both conserved end residues are part of each CDR3. Each record gives: D gene, clone size, V gene, J gene, CDR3 protein, CDR3 DNA. A D gene is named only where the DNA matches it firmly. Clone size appears in some rows only: once, few, many, or a class for an expanded clone.

TRBD2	NA	TRBV19	TRBJ2-2	CASTETSGYTGELFF	TGTGCCAGCACGGAAACTAGCGGGTACACCGGGGAGCTGTTTTTT
NA	NA	TRBV19	TRBJ1-6	CASSTYSNSPLHF	TGTGCCAGTAGTACTTATTCGAATTCACCCCTCCACTTT
TRBD1	NA	TRBV3-1/TRBV3-2	TRBJ2-3	CASSQGQGVDTQYF	TGTGCCAGCAGCCAGGGACAGGGGGTCGATACGCAGTATTTT
TRBD1	NA	TRBV6-5	TRBJ1-2	CASSRQGWDGYTF	TGTGCCAGCAGTCGACAGGGGTGGGATGGCTACACCTTC
TRBD2	few	TRBV29-1	TRBJ2-4	CSVEAGGRAIQYF	TGCAGCGTTGAAGCGGGAGGGAGGGCCATTCAGTACTTC
NA	NA	TRBV28	TRBJ1-2	CASRPYEMRYTF	TGTGCCAGCAGACCCTATGAGATGCGCTACACCTTC
NA	NA	TRBV10-1	TRBJ2-7	CASSESVRRDEQYF	TGCGCCAGCAGTGAGTCGGTTAGGAGAGACGAGCAGTACTTC
TRBD1	NA	TRBV10-3	TRBJ1-5	CAIRGDRHNQPQHF	TGTGCCATCAGGGGGGACAGGCATAATCAGCCCCAGCATTTT
NA	NA	TRBV27	TRBJ1-2	CASSFRGRNYGYTF	TGTGCCAGCAGTTTTAGAGGCAGAAACTATGGCTACACCTTC
NA	few	TRBV4-2	TRBJ2-1	CASSPTGGRDEQFF	TGTGCCAGCAGCCCCACAGGGGGGAGGGATGAGCAGTTCTTC
TRBD1	NA	TRBV14	TRBJ2-7	CASRHQDGDRGLIGYEQYF	TGTGCCAGCAGACATCAAGATGGGGACAGGGGACTGATCGGCTACGAGCAGTACTTC
NA	NA	TRBV2	TRBJ2-3	CASSGRRVDTQYF	TGTGCCAGCAGTGGGCGCAGGGTAGATACGCAGTATTTT
TRBD1	NA	TRBV28	TRBJ1-5	CASRRGTGHSNQPQHF	TGTGCCAGCAGGCGTGGGACAGGACATAGCAATCAGCCCCAGCATTTT
TRBD2	NA	TRBV7-9	TRBJ2-1	CASSSGTSGRTEQFF	TGTGCCAGCAGCTCCGGGACTAGCGGGAGGACTGAGCAGTTCTTC
TRBD2	NA	TRBV10-2	TRBJ2-7	CATSLLAASYEQYF	TGCGCCACCTCGCTGCTAGCGGCTTCCTACGAGCAGTACTTC
TRBD2	NA	TRBV7-2	TRBJ2-1	CASSRQREAYNEQFF	TGTGCCAGCAGCCGCCAGCGGGAGGCATACAATGAGCAGTTCTTC
TRBD1	once	TRBV29-1	TRBJ1-1	CSVEVGGTGGNEAFF	TGCAGCGTTGAAGTGGGCGGGACAGGGGGGAATGAAGCTTTCTTT
TRBD1	NA	TRBV2	TRBJ2-7	CASSFGQEGTYEQYF	TGTGCCAGCAGCTTTGGACAGGAAGGAACCTACGAGCAGTACTTC
TRBD2	few	TRBV5-4	TRBJ2-7	CASSYSGRGEQYF	TGTGCCAGCAGCTATAGCGGGAGGGGGGAGCAGTACTTC
NA	NA	TRBV19	TRBJ1-1	CAAEGTPRTMNTEAFF	TGTGCCGCGGAGGGGACCCCGCGTACCATGAACACTGAAGCTTTCTTT
NA	NA	TRBV24-1	TRBJ1-5	CATSDQGVGPVGQPQHF	TGTGCCACCAGTGATCAAGGAGTCGGCCCCGTTGGTCAGCCCCAGCATTTT
NA	NA	TRBV7-9	TRBJ2-2	CASSFGLPNTGELFF	TGTGCCAGCAGCTTCGGACTGCCCAACACCGGGGAGCTGTTTTTT
NA	NA	TRBV6-1	TRBJ1-5	CASSEVWSGGNQPQHF	TGTGCCAGCAGTGAAGTTTGGAGCGGGGGCAATCAGCCCCAGCATTTT
TRBD1	NA	TRBV18	TRBJ1-6	CASSPSPGQGNSPLHF	TGTGCCAGCTCACCCTCTCCGGGACAGGGAAATTCACCCCTCCACTTT
NA	NA	TRBV6-5	TRBJ1-3	CASSRGNTIYF	TGTGCCAGCAGTCGTGGAAACACCATATATTTT
NA	once	TRBV28	TRBJ1-2	CASSLWGGGTSLNGYTF	TGTGCCAGCAGTTTATGGGGAGGGGGGACGTCTCTCAATGGCTACACCTTC
NA	NA	TRBV5-5	TRBJ1-5	CASSADQGYQPQHF	TGTGCCAGCAGCGCCGACCAGGGGTATCAGCCCCAGCATTTT
NA	NA	TRBV11-2	TRBJ2-7	CASSLREVATAYYEQYF	TGTGCCAGCAGCTTAAGGGAGGTCGCGACAGCCTACTACGAGCAGTACTTC
TRBD1	few	TRBV7-2	TRBJ1-3	CASSLDRGPGNTIYF	TGTGCCAGCAGCTTAGACAGGGGGCCCGGAAACACCATATATTTT
NA	NA	TRBV18	TRBJ1-5	CASSPTQDQPQHF	TGTGCCAGCTCACCAACCCAGGATCAGCCCCAGCATTTT
TRBD2	NA	TRBV5-5	TRBJ2-1	CASSSRVLAANNEQFF	TGTGCCAGCAGCTCGCGGGTGCTAGCGGCTAACAATGAGCAGTTCTTC
NA	NA	TRBV7-2	TRBJ2-1	CASSFASMFSSYNEQFF	TGTGCCAGCAGCTTTGCTTCGATGTTTAGCTCCTACAATGAGCAGTTCTTC
TRBD1	NA	TRBV6-6	TRBJ1-6	CASTWDRNSPLHF	TGTGCCAGCACTTGGGACAGAAATTCACCCCTCCACTTT
NA	NA	TRBV10-3	TRBJ1-2	CAIKSTTYGYTF	TGTGCCATCAAGTCCACAACCTATGGCTACACCTTC
NA	NA	TRBV6-1	TRBJ2-7	CASSDSGTLAYEQYF	TGTGCCAGCAGTGATTCAGGAACGTTAGCCTACGAGCAGTACTTC
NA	NA	TRBV2	TRBJ1-5	CASSQREYQPQHF	TGTGCCAGCAGCCAACGGGAGTATCAGCCCCAGCATTTT
NA	NA	TRBV7-9	TRBJ2-3	CASSLDGGGPQDTQYF	TGTGCCAGCAGCTTAGATGGGGGAGGCCCACAGGATACGCAGTATTTT
NA	NA	TRBV12-3/TRBV12-4	TRBJ2-7	CASSSQSIYEQYF	TGTGCCAGCTCCTCCCAGTCCATATACGAGCAGTACTTC
NA	NA	TRBV28	TRBJ1-2	CASSAGIGGYTF	TGTGCCAGTTCCGCGGGGATCGGTGGCTACACCTTC
NA	NA	TRBV19	TRBJ2-7	CASSPWGVHEQYF	TGTGCCAGTAGTCCCTGGGGGGTCCACGAGCAGTACTTC
NA	NA	TRBV6-1	TRBJ2-2	CASSEIRVGTPGTGELFF	TGTGCCAGCAGTGAAATAAGGGTGGGAACGCCAGGGACCGGGGAGCTGTTTTTT
NA	once	TRBV5-1	TRBJ2-5	CASSLVGGNLQETQYF	TGCGCCAGCAGCTTGGTGGGCGGGAACCTACAAGAGACCCAGTACTTC
NA	NA	TRBV2	TRBJ1-1	CASSESNTEAFF	TGTGCCAGCAGTGAGTCAAACACTGAAGCTTTCTTT
NA	NA	TRBV6-2/TRBV6-3	TRBJ1-1	CASSFTKGGPNTEAFF	TGTGCCAGCAGTTTCACCAAGGGGGGGCCGAACACTGAAGCTTTCTTT
TRBD1	NA	TRBV2	TRBJ1-3	CASRGQSVTGNTIYF	TGTGCCAGCAGGGGACAGAGTGTTACTGGAAACACCATATATTTT
NA	NA	TRBV7-2	TRBJ2-5	CASSSGIQETQYF	TGTGCCAGCAGCTCCGGGATCCAAGAGACCCAGTACTTC
NA	NA	TRBV5-5	TRBJ1-4	CASSLAGRNNEKLFF	TGTGCCAGCAGCTTGGCAGGAAGAAATAATGAAAAACTGTTTTTT
TRBD1	NA	TRBV19	TRBJ1-6	CASDTTGDNSPLHF	TGTGCCAGTGATACGACAGGGGACAATTCACCCCTCCACTTT
TRBD1	NA	TRBV3-1/TRBV3-2	TRBJ1-5	CASSQGRGFSNQPQHF	TGTGCCAGCAGCCAAGGCAGGGGGTTTAGCAATCAGCCCCAGCATTTT
TRBD2	NA	TRBV7-2	TRBJ2-6	CAARGGGPGANVLTF	TGTGCCGCTCGGGGCGGGGGACCTGGGGCCAACGTCCTGACTTTC
NA	NA	TRBV28	TRBJ2-2	CAIKKGDTNTGELFF	TGTGCCATCAAAAAAGGGGATACGAACACCGGGGAGCTGTTTTTT